This TCR beta chain was obtained from a study of blood T cell repertoires in COVID-19. Study information: Sites in the United States, Italy and Spain provided acute and convalescent COVID-19 samples. PBMCs, B-cell-depleted T cells, or T cells were the source of the cDNA or gDNA that made up the material.

Source study methods: Reference gene primer amplification yielded estimated nucleated cell counts. Some clones are missing from TCRdb's copy, which holds only in-frame ones; the method was immunoSEQ multiplex PCR. Clonal size and the V and J genes are those of that table, whereas D and trimming came from the DNA. The sample records about 490,000 clones, 70% to 90% being singletons. The sequenced sample was peripheral blood. The clonotype comes from a human donor in a cohort sampled during active COVID-19.

The CDR3 DNA follows: TGTGCCAGCAGCCAAGATGGGACTAGCGGGTTGACTGTGCAGTTCTTC. Protein: CASSQDGTSGLTVQFF. The rearrangement joins TRBV3-1 (or the pseudogene TRBV3-2) to TRBJ2-1, with TRBD2 identical over 12 bases. Unmatched junction bases numbered 9, after V lost 0 bases and J lost 12 bases. Germline lookup yields CDR1 LGHDT and CDR2 YNNKEL (reference sequence). The CDR3 spans 16 residues.